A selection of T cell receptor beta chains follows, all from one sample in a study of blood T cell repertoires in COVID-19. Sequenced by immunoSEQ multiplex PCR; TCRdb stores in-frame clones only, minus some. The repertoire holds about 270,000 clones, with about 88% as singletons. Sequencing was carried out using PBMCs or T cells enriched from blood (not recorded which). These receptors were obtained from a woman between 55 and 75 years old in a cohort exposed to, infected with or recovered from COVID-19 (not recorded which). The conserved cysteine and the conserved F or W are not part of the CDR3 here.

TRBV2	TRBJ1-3	ASRGSSGNTIY
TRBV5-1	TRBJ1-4	ASSINQEKLF
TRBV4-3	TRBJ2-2	ASSQDPGGSGELF
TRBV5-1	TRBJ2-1	ASSLTSSSIYNEQF
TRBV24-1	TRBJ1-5	ATSAVGGGNQPQH
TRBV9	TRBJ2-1	ASRPGGESYNEQF
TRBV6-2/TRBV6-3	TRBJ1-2	ASSYTGQYGYT
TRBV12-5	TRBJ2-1	ASGSDNDRPSGSMDNEQF
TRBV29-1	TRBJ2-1	SVGADRYNEQF
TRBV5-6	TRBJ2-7	ASSEQGTEQY
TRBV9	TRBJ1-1	ASSAAMNTEAF
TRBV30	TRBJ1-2	AWSLQGRYGYT
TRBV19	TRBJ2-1	ASSIAGEQF